These 13 T cell receptor beta chains share one sample of origin, sequenced in a study of cytomegalovirus exposure and HLA in healthy donors. With 60 Vbeta and 13 Jbeta primers, the PCR was carried out. Profiling relied on immunoSEQ multiplex PCR, and the TCRdb table lists in-frame clones only, not all of them. The data hold around 130,000 clones, with about 81% observed a single time. The sample consisted of PBMCs. These receptors came from a woman aged 40 to 50 in good health and CMV-seropositive.

The chain employs TRBV7-3 and TRBJ2-7; TRBD1 matches at 8 bases. Germline V gives CDR1 SGHTA, CDR2 FQGTGA. Trimming took 5 bases from V and 7 from J; bases not matched to a gene: 7. The CDR3 runs 13 residues. CDR3 loop: CASSRTGTGEQYF. The CDR3 DNA sequence: TGTGCCAGCAGCCGGACAGGGACCGGGGAGCAGTACTTC.

This clone appeared once. This chain connects TRBV5-1 to TRBJ2-1; 14 nucleotides align to TRBD2. V gave up 0 bases and J gave up 0 bases; unmatched junction bases: 2. CDR1 and CDR2 (germline): SGHRS, YFSETQ. The CDR3 is 18 amino acids. This chain's CDR3 is CASSLDGTSGSSYNEQFF. Written as DNA, the CDR3 is TGCGCCAGCAGCTTGGACGGGACTAGCGGGAGCTCCTACAATGAGCAGTTCTTC. Combining the CDR3 with reference TRBV5-1 and TRBJ2-1 gives the whole variable domain KAGVTQTPRYLIKTRGQQVTLSCSPISGHRSVSWYQQTPGQGLQFLFEYFSETQRNKGNFPGRFSGRQFSNSRSEMNVSTLELGDSALYLCASSLDGTSGSSYNEQFFGPGTRLTVL.

V and J are TRBV7-9 and TRBJ1-1; no reliable D call. From germline, CDR1 is SEHNR and CDR2 FQNEAQ (reference sequence). Trimming left V 7 bases short and J 1 base short, with 10 bases between. The CDR3 covers 13 residues. CDR3 coding DNA: TGTGCCAGCACCGCGGTGGGGAACACTGAAGCTTTCTTT. The encoded protein is CASTAVGNTEAFF.

This clone was detected a few times. The V gene is TRBV9, the J gene TRBJ1-5, with D possibly matching TRBD1 (6 bases). This CDR3 has 14 amino acids. Trimming pared 6 bases from V and 0 bases from J, leaving 10 bases between. From germline, CDR1 is SGDLS and CDR2 YYNGEE. The CDR3 protein is CASTKGDSNQPQHF. The CDR3 DNA is TGTGCCAGCACCAAGGGGGATAGCAATCAGCCCCAGCATTTT.

This clone was seen a single time. Within the sample, other DNA sequences also encode this same CDR3. This chain joins TRBV18 and TRBJ1-2; 7 bases map to TRBD1. The CDR3 extends over 13 amino acids. Losses at the gene ends were 6 bases for V and 3 bases for J; bases not matched to a gene: 4. Germline CDR1 is KGHSH and CDR2 is LQKENI. CDR3 nucleotide sequence: TGTGCCAGCTCCCCAGACAGGGACTATGGCTACACCTTC. Its translation is CASSPDRDYGYTF.

This rearrangement joins TRBV7-9 to TRBJ1-2, with 8 bases identical to TRBD1. The CDR3 totals 16 residues. Per germline, CDR1 SEHNR and CDR2 FQNEAQ (reference sequence). The V segment lost 1 base and the J segment 3 bases; nucleotides outside the gene matches: 7. In nucleotides, the CDR3 is TGTGCCAGCAGCTTAGGTGCAGGGGGCGGATACTATGGCTACACCTTC. Translated, it gives CASSLGAGGGYYGYTF.

J is TRBJ1-5 and V is TRBV7-9; D call uncertain. The CDR3 loop spans 15 amino acids. V dropped 4 bases and J dropped 5 bases, with 15 bases sitting between them. Germline CDR1 is SEHNR and CDR2 is FQNEAQ (reference sequence). For the CDR3, the DNA is TGTGCCAGCAGCTCCCTCGCCGGGGTCGATCAGCCCCAGCATTTT. Protein product: CASSSLAGVDQPQHF.

The CDR3 DNA reads as TGTGCCAGCAGCCCCGCCCTATCCTACAATGAGCAGTTCTTC. Protein sequence: CASSPALSYNEQFF. The chain is built from TRBV9 and TRBJ2-1; D remains ambiguous. This CDR3 has 14 amino acids. Germline CDR1 is SGDLS and CDR2 is YYNGEE. V was shortened by 4 bases and J by 1 base, with 9 bases between the two germline ends.

The V call is TRBV4-2, the J call TRBJ2-5; 9 bases agree with TRBD2. CDR1 and CDR2 (germline): LGHNA, YNFKEQ. The V segment lost 0 bases and the J segment 1 base; nucleotides outside the gene matches: 6. The CDR3 has 17 residues. The chain's CDR3 is CASSQDMGSGSQETQYF. The CDR3 nucleotides read TGTGCCAGCAGCCAAGATATGGGTAGCGGGAGCCAAGAGACCCAGTACTTC.

This chain joins TRBV21-1 and TRBJ2-1; the D call TRBD2 from the table was never checked on the DNA. TRBV21-1 is flagged as a pseudogene. The CDR3 spans 16 residues. The CDR3 nucleotides are TGTGCCAGCAGCAAACGCGCGGGAGGTCCCAACAATGAGCAGTTCTTC. It is translated as CASSKRAGGPNNEQFF.

This clone turned up a few times. The rearrangement links TRBV4-1 to TRBJ1-2, with a tentative D call TRBD1 (5 bases). CDR1 and CDR2 from the germline V gene are MGHRA and YSYEKL. The CDR3 is made up of 14 amino acids. V gave up 0 bases and J gave up 2 bases, with 7 bases separating them. The CDR3 here is CASSQDGGNYGYTF. The CDR3 DNA reads as TGCGCCAGCAGCCAAGATGGGGGGAACTATGGCTACACCTTC.

The chain uses TRBV15 and TRBJ1-2; the D is unclear. Germline values: CDR1 LNHNV, CDR2 YYDKDF (reference sequence). V shed 3 bases and J shed 5 bases, with 10 bases lying between them. The CDR3 is 13 residues long. In DNA, the CDR3 is TGTGCCACCAGCAGTGAAGACACTTATGGCTACACCTTC. It translates to CATSSEDTYGYTF. Supplemented by reference TRBV15 and TRBJ1-2, the full variable domain reads DAMVIQNPRYQVTQFGKPVTLSCSQTLNHNVMYWYQQKSSQAPKLLFHYYDKDFNNEADTPDNFQSRRPNTSFCFLDIRSPGLGDTAMYLCATSSEDTYGYTFGSGTRLTVV.

CDR3 protein: CASRTGSYNEQFF. Here the CDR3 DNA reads TGCGCCAGCAGGACAGGGTCCTACAATGAGCAGTTCTTC. The chain links TRBV5-1 to TRBJ2-1; TRBD1 agrees at 7 bases. After removal of 5 bases from V and 1 base from J, the junction contained 0 bases not matched to a gene. The CDR3 has 13 residues. Per the germline V gene, CDR1 is SGHRS and CDR2 is YFSETQ.